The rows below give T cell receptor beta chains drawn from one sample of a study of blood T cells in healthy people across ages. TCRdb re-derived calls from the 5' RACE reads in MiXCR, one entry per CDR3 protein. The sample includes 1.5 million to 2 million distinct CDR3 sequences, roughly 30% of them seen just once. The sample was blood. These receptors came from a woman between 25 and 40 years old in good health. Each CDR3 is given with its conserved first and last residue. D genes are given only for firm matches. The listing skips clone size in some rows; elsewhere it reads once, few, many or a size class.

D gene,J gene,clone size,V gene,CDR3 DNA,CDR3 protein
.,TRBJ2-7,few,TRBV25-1,TGTGCCAGCAGGGAAGTCGGCCCCTACGAGCAGTACTTC,CASREVGPYEQYF
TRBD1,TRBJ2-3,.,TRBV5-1,TGCGCCAGCAGCCCATTGGTGGCAGGGGGTGCAGATACGCAGTATTTT,CASSPLVAGGADTQYF
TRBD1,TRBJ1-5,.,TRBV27,TGTGCCAGCAGTGGGACAGGATCATATAGCAATCAGCCCCAGCATTTT,CASSGTGSYSNQPQHF
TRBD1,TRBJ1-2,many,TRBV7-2,TGTGCCAGCAGCCCAAAGACAGGGCACTATGGCTACACCTTC,CASSPKTGHYGYTF
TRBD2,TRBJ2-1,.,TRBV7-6,TGTGCCAGCAGCTTACTAGCGGGGGCAAAGTACAATGAGCAGTTCTTC,CASSLLAGAKYNEQFF
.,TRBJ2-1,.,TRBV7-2,TGTGCCAGCAGCTTACTGAGAGGGGATGAGCAGTTCTTC,CASSLLRGDEQFF
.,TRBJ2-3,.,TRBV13,TGTGCCAGCAGCCCACCCGCGCGAGAGGCCACAGATACGCAGTATTTT,CASSPPAREATDTQYF
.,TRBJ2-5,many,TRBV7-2,TGTGCCAGCAGCCTTCGACAGGAAGAGACCCAGTACTTC,CASSLRQEETQYF
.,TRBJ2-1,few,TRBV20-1,TGCAGTGCTCCGGGACTGTCAACATTGAGCTCCTACAATGAGCAGTTCTTC,CSAPGLSTLSSYNEQFF
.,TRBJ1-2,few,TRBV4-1,TGCGCCAGCAGCCAGGATTTGCGGGACCGGGACTACGTAGGAGGCTACACCTTC,CASSQDLRDRDYVGGYTF
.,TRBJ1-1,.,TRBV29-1,TGCAGCGTTAGCGTCAGGGCGAACACTGAAGCTTTCTTT,CSVSVRANTEAFF
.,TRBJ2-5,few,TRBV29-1,TGCAGCGCCCAGCTAGCAGTGGCCCGGGAGACCCAGTACTTC,CSAQLAVARETQYF
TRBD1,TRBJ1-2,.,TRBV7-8,TGTGCCAGCAGCTCCGGATCAATCGCCAGACAGGGGGAGGGCTACACCTTC,CASSSGSIARQGEGYTF
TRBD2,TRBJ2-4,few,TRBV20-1,TGCAGTGCTAAACGGAGCGGGAGTATGAACATTCAGTACTTC,CSAKRSGSMNIQYF
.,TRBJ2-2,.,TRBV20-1,TGCAGTGCTCCCGGGAAAAGGGGCGGGGAGCTGTTTTTT,CSAPGKRGGELFF
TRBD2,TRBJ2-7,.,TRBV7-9,TGTGCCAGCAGCTTCCACCGACTAGCGGGTCGTGAGCAGTACTTC,CASSFHRLAGREQYF
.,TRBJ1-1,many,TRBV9,TGTGCCAGCAGCGTAGTCTCGAACACTGAAGCTTTCTTT,CASSVVSNTEAFF
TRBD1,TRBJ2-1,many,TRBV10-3,TGTGCCATCAGTGAGTCTCAGGGGGCGTCCTACAATGAGCAGTTCTTC,CAISESQGASYNEQFF
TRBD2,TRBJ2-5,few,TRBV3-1,TGTGCCAGCAGCCAGGGACTAGCGGGGCGTCAAGAGACCCAGTACTTC,CASSQGLAGRQETQYF
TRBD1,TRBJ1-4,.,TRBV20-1,TGCAGTGCCACCCGACAGGGGGCAGGAGAAAAACTGTTTTTT,CSATRQGAGEKLFF
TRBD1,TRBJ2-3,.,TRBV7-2,TGTGCCAGCAGCTTATTGGGACAGGGCATCACAGATACGCAGTATTTT,CASSLLGQGITDTQYF
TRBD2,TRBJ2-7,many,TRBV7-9,TGTGCCAGCAGCTTAGTTCTAGCGGGAGGATACGAGCAGTACTTC,CASSLVLAGGYEQYF
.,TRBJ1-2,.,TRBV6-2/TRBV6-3,TGTGCCAGCAGATTCAGACATACCACTCTTGGGAACTATGGCTACACCTTC,CASRFRHTTLGNYGYTF
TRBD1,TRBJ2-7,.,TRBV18,TGTGCCAGCTCACCACATTTGGCCCTGGGACAGGGAAGCTACGAGCAGTACTTC,CASSPHLALGQGSYEQYF
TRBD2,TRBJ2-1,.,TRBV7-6,TGTGCCAGCAGCTTAACTAGTGTACTAGCGGGAGTTTATAATGAGCAGTTCTTC,CASSLTSVLAGVYNEQFF
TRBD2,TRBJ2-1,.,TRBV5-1,TGCGCCAGCAGCTTCGGGGGGGCCGGCAATGAGCAGTTCTTC,CASSFGGAGNEQFF
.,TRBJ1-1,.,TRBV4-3,TGCGCCAGCAGCCACGGGGACGTCGGCACTGAAGCTTTCTTT,CASSHGDVGTEAFF
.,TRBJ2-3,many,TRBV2,TGTGCCAGCAGCGAAAGAGCAGATACGCAGTATTTT,CASSERADTQYF
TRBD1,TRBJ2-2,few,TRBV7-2,TGTGCCAGCAATCGACTGAGGGACAGCCACCGGGAGCTGTTTTTT,CASNRLRDSHRELFF
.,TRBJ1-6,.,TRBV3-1,TGTGCCAGCAGCCAAATACCGGGACCTTCAAATTCACCCCTCCACTTT,CASSQIPGPSNSPLHF
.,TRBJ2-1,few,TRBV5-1,TGCGCCAGCAGCTTAGGTCGGGCTACTAATGAGCAGTTCTTC,CASSLGRATNEQFF
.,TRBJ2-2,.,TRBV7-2,TGTGCCAGCAGCTTAGTTGGGGGGGCGTCCACCGGGGAGCTGTTTTTT,CASSLVGGASTGELFF
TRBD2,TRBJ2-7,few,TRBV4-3,TGCGCCAGCAGCCAAGACCCTAGCGGGAGGCACGAGCAGTACTTC,CASSQDPSGRHEQYF
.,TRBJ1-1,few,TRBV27,TGTGCCAGCAGCGATCTGTGGGGTGACACTGAAGCTTTCTTT,CASSDLWGDTEAFF
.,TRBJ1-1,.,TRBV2,TGTGCCAGCACCCTCCGGGTTGAAGCTTTCTTT,CASTLRVEAFF
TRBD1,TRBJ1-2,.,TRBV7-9,TGTGCCAGCAGCTCCACAGGGGGGGCTTTCGGTGGCTACACCTTC,CASSSTGGAFGGYTF
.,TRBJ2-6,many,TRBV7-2,TGTGCCAGCAGCTTACTTGTAGCAGGGTTGGCTGGGGCCAACGTCCTGACTTTC,CASSLLVAGLAGANVLTF
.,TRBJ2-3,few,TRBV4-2,TGTGCCAGCAGCCAAGGAGGGACACTCACCACAGATACGCAGTATTTT,CASSQGGTLTTDTQYF
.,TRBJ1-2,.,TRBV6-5,TGTGCCAGCAGTTACACGGAGAACTCTAACTATGGCTACGCCTTC,CASSYTENSNYGYAF
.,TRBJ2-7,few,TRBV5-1,TGCGCCAGCAGCTTGACGACAGTTACAGCCCACGAGCAGTACTTC,CASSLTTVTAHEQYF
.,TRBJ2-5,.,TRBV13,TGTGCCAGCAGCTGGAGGAGTATCGCGGCCGAAGAGACCCAGTACTTC,CASSWRSIAAEETQYF
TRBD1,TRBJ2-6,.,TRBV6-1,TGTGCCAGCAGTGAACCCCAGGGGGCTGGGGCCAACGTCCTGACTTTC,CASSEPQGAGANVLTF
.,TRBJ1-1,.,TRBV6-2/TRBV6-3,TGTGCCAGCAGTTACGCTGGGGCCGCTGAAGCTTTCTTT,CASSYAGAAEAFF
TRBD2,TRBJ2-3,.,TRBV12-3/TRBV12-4,TGTGCCAGCACCTCCATACTAGCGGGGACAGATACGCAGTATTTT,CASTSILAGTDTQYF
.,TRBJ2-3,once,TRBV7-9,TGTGTCAGCAGCCTCGGAGGAGGAGGGACAGATACGCAGTATTTT,CVSSLGGGGTDTQYF
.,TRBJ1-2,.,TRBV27,TGTGCCAGCAGTTCATCCTCCCACGCGAACTATGGCTACACCTTC,CASSSSSHANYGYTF
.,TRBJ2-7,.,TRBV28,TGTGCCAGCAGTTCCCCGGGGGGAAGGGACACTCCCTACGAGCAGTACTTC,CASSSPGGRDTPYEQYF
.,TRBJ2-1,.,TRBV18,TGTGCCAGCTCTGGTAGCCTCGACAGGCTCAATGCGCAGTTCTTC,CASSGSLDRLNAQFF
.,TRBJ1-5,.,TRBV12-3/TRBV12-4,TGTGCCAGCAGTTGGGGGAAGGGCAATCAGCCCCAGCATTTT,CASSWGKGNQPQHF
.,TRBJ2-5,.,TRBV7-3,TGTGCCAGCAGCTTAACGGGCACGGCAGGGGCAGAGACCCAGTACTTC,CASSLTGTAGAETQYF
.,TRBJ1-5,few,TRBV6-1,TGTGCCAGCAGTGACAGGGCTACAGCAGTCAATCAGCCCCAGCATTTT,CASSDRATAVNQPQHF
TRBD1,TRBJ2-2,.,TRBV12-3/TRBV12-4,TGTGCCAGCACCATCTACCGGGGACAGGGAGGCGGAGAGCTGTTTTTT,CASTIYRGQGGGELFF
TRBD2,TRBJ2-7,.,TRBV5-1,TGCGCCAGCAGCCCTGGTACAAGACTAGCGTACGAGCAGTACTTC,CASSPGTRLAYEQYF
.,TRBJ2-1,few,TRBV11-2,TGTGCCAGCAGCTGGTTGAAGGGATCCTCCAATGAGCAGTTCTTC,CASSWLKGSSNEQFF
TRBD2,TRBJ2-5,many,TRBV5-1,TGCGCCAGCAGCGCCACCGGACTAGCGGGCGAAGAGACCCAGTACTTC,CASSATGLAGEETQYF
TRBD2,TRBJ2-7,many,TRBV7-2,TGTGCCAGCAGCGGCCTGACTAGCGACGAGCAGTACTTC,CASSGLTSDEQYF
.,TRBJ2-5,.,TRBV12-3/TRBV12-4,TGTGCCAGCCTTACAGGGAGCGGCCAAGAGACCCAGTACTTC,CASLTGSGQETQYF
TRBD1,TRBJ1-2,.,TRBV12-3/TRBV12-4,TGTGCCAGCAGTAACCAGGAACGGGACAGGGTTAAGAATGGCTGCACCTTC,CASSNQERDRVKNGCTF
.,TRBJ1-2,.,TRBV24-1,TGTGCCACCAGTGCCCCGTGGACAGCTAGTAACTATGGCTACACCTTC,CATSAPWTASNYGYTF
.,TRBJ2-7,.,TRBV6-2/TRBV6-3,TGTGCCAGCAGAGCAACCGGGACTCTCCGCTACGAGCAGTACTTC,CASRATGTLRYEQYF